A selection of T cell receptor beta chains follows, all from one sample in a study of T cell repertoires in cytomegalovirus infection. Via MiXCR, TCRdb re-called the reads, giving one row per CDR3 protein. The profile shows about 500,000 distinct CDR3 sequences, roughly a third of them singletons. Their recognized antigens are unknown. Sample: cultured PBMCs, taken from culture after CMV antigen stimulation. Source of these receptors: a human donor in good health (CMV status not recorded). Some clones in this sample may be carry-over from other donors' samples. Both conserved end residues are part of each CDR3. D genes are given only for firm matches. For some rows the clone size is stated as once, few or many, or as a class when expanded; others skip it.

d_gene: NA; v_gene: TRBV19; j_gene: TRBJ2-1; len: 15; abundance: NA; CDR3aa: CASSIGASASNEQFF; CDR3nt: TGTGCCAGTAGTATAGGAGCTAGCGCTTCCAATGAGCAGTTCTTC
d_gene: TRBD1; v_gene: TRBV7-2; j_gene: TRBJ1-5; len: 14; abundance: NA; CDR3aa: CASSPDRVSQPQHF; CDR3nt: TGTGCCAGCAGCCCCGACAGGGTTAGCCAGCCCCAGCATTTT
d_gene: TRBD2; v_gene: TRBV7-1; j_gene: TRBJ2-1; len: 16; abundance: few; CDR3aa: CASSSPTSGGFKGQFF; CDR3nt: TGTGCCAGCAGCTCCCCAACTAGCGGGGGGTTTAAGGGGCAGTTCTTC
d_gene: TRBD2; v_gene: TRBV12-3/TRBV12-4; j_gene: TRBJ2-1; len: 15; abundance: NA; CDR3aa: CASNLAGVRFYEQFF; CDR3nt: TGTGCCAGCAACCTAGCGGGAGTAAGATTCTATGAGCAGTTCTTC
d_gene: NA; v_gene: TRBV10-3; j_gene: TRBJ1-1; len: 17; abundance: few; CDR3aa: CAISESIVRGGDTEAFF; CDR3nt: TGTGCCATCAGTGAGTCAATCGTTCGGGGAGGGGACACTGAAGCTTTCTTT
d_gene: TRBD1; v_gene: TRBV20-1; j_gene: TRBJ1-1; len: 13; abundance: NA; CDR3aa: CSLQGQMNTEAFF; CDR3nt: TGCAGCCTCCAGGGACAGATGAACACTGAAGCTTTCTTT
d_gene: NA; v_gene: TRBV7-6; j_gene: TRBJ1-2; len: 15; abundance: few; CDR3aa: CASSLATGSAYGYTF; CDR3nt: TGTGCCAGCAGCTTAGCTACAGGGTCGGCCTATGGCTACACCTTC
d_gene: TRBD2; v_gene: TRBV27; j_gene: TRBJ2-7; len: 14; abundance: NA; CDR3aa: CASSLGREGSEQYF; CDR3nt: TGTGCCAGCAGTTTAGGGCGGGAGGGTTCCGAGCAGTACTTC
d_gene: NA; v_gene: TRBV24-1; j_gene: TRBJ1-1; len: 13; abundance: NA; CDR3aa: CATSDPGQSEAFF; CDR3nt: TGTGCCACCAGTGACCCTGGACAGTCTGAAGCTTTCTTT
d_gene: TRBD1; v_gene: TRBV6-6; j_gene: TRBJ2-7; len: 15; abundance: few; CDR3aa: CASSRTGQGLNEQYF; CDR3nt: TGTGCCAGCAGTCGAACGGGACAGGGACTAAACGAGCAGTACTTC
d_gene: TRBD1; v_gene: TRBV7-9; j_gene: TRBJ1-1; len: 14; abundance: NA; CDR3aa: CASRDRDEDTEAFF; CDR3nt: TGTGCCAGCAGAGACAGGGATGAGGACACTGAAGCTTTCTTT
d_gene: NA; v_gene: TRBV12-3/TRBV12-4; j_gene: TRBJ1-2; len: 13; abundance: NA; CDR3aa: CASSLLRGGGYTF; CDR3nt: TGTGCCAGCAGTTTATTAAGGGGCGGTGGCTACACCTTC
d_gene: TRBD1; v_gene: TRBV28; j_gene: TRBJ2-3; len: 14; abundance: NA; CDR3aa: CASSSGQGRDTQYF; CDR3nt: TGTGCCAGCAGTTCCGGACAGGGAAGGGATACGCAGTATTTT
d_gene: NA; v_gene: TRBV7-9; j_gene: TRBJ1-3; len: 15; abundance: few; CDR3aa: CASSLATSSGNTIYF; CDR3nt: TGTGCCAGCAGCTTAGCCACCAGCTCTGGAAACACCATATATTTT
d_gene: NA; v_gene: TRBV7-9; j_gene: TRBJ2-1; len: 13; abundance: few; CDR3aa: CASSLGLAHEQFF; CDR3nt: TGTGCCAGCAGCTTAGGGCTAGCCCATGAGCAGTTCTTC
d_gene: TRBD2; v_gene: TRBV24-1; j_gene: TRBJ2-1; len: 14; abundance: NA; CDR3aa: CATSDRLAGGRQFF; CDR3nt: TGTGCCACCAGTGACAGACTAGCGGGAGGACGGCAGTTCTTC
d_gene: NA; v_gene: TRBV4-1; j_gene: TRBJ2-7; len: 15; abundance: NA; CDR3aa: CASSQDRLLYYEQYF; CDR3nt: TGCGCCAGCAGCCAAGATCGACTCCTTTACTACGAGCAGTACTTC
d_gene: TRBD1; v_gene: TRBV7-2; j_gene: TRBJ1-4; len: 15; abundance: many; CDR3aa: CASSLRTGVNEKLFF; CDR3nt: TGTGCCAGCAGCTTAAGGACAGGGGTAAATGAAAAACTGTTTTTT
d_gene: NA; v_gene: TRBV30; j_gene: TRBJ2-3; len: 13; abundance: NA; CDR3aa: CARSSGGADTQYF; CDR3nt: TGTGCCCGATCAAGTGGCGGCGCTGATACGCAGTATTTT
d_gene: NA; v_gene: TRBV19; j_gene: TRBJ1-1; len: 15; abundance: few; CDR3aa: CASLGFWAGNTEAFF; CDR3nt: TGTGCCAGCCTGGGCTTTTGGGCAGGGAACACTGAAGCTTTCTTT
d_gene: TRBD2; v_gene: TRBV7-8; j_gene: TRBJ2-2; len: 17; abundance: few; CDR3aa: CASSWGLAGEFTGELFF; CDR3nt: TGTGCCAGCAGCTGGGGACTAGCGGGAGAGTTTACCGGGGAGCTGTTTTTT
d_gene: NA; v_gene: TRBV6-2/TRBV6-3; j_gene: TRBJ2-6; len: 17; abundance: once; CDR3aa: CASGGFGRGSGANVLTF; CDR3nt: TGTGCCAGCGGGGGGTTTGGACGCGGCTCTGGGGCCAACGTCCTGACTTTC
d_gene: NA; v_gene: TRBV20-1; j_gene: TRBJ1-2; len: 13; abundance: NA; CDR3aa: CSAFGGRNYGYTF; CDR3nt: TGCAGTGCTTTCGGCGGACGGAACTATGGCTACACCTTC
d_gene: NA; v_gene: TRBV4-3; j_gene: TRBJ1-1; len: 19; abundance: few; CDR3aa: CASSQGTRVFANRAPEAFF; CDR3nt: TGCGCCAGCAGCCAAGGGACCAGGGTGTTCGCTAATCGTGCTCCTGAAGCTTTCTTT
d_gene: TRBD1; v_gene: TRBV11-3; j_gene: TRBJ1-6; len: 15; abundance: few; CDR3aa: CASRPGQGAGSPLHF; CDR3nt: TGTGCCAGCAGACCGGGACAGGGGGCAGGTTCACCCCTCCACTTT